This T cell receptor beta chain was recorded in a study of blood T cell repertoires in COVID-19. In the study overall: The origin of the acute and convalescent COVID-19 samples was the United States, Italy and Spain.

From germline, CDR1 is SGHTA and CDR2 FQGNSA. The CDR3 has 13 amino acids. V trimming: 5 bases; J trimming: 10 bases; junction bases outside the gene matches: 7. Clones were read by immunoSEQ multiplex PCR, and TCRdb kept only the in-frame ones, dropping some. The sample has 50,000 to 70,000 clones; around 83% are singletons. This clonotype was obtained from a woman aged 55-69 years with acute or convalescent COVID-19. The sequenced sample was peripheral blood. The rearrangement joins TRBV7-2 to TRBJ1-4; 7 positions agree with TRBD1. The CDR3 DNA reads TGTGCCAGCAGCCAAACCCCAGGGGGAAAACTGTTTTTT. Amino acids: CASSQTPGGKLFF.